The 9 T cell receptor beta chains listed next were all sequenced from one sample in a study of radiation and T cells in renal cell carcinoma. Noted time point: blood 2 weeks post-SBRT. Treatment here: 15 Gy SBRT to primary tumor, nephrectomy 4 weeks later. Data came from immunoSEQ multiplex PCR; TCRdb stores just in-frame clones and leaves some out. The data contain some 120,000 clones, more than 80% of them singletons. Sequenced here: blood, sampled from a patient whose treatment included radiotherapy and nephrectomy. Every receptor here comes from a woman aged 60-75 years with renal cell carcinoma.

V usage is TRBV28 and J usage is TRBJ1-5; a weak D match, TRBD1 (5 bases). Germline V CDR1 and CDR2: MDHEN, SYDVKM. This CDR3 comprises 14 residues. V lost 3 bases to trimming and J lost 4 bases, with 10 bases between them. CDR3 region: CASSFSRVNQPQHF. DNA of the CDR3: TGTGCCAGCAGTTTCAGCAGGGTGAATCAGCCCCAGCATTTT.

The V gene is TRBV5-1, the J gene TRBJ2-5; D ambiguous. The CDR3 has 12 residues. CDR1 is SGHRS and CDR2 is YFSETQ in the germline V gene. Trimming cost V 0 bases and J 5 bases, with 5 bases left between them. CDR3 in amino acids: CASSLVSETQYF. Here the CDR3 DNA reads TGCGCCAGCAGCTTGGTATCTGAGACCCAGTACTTC.

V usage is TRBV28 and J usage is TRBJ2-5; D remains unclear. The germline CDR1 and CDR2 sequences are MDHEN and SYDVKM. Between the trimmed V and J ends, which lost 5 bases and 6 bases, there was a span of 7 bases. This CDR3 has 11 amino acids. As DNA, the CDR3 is TGTGCCAGCAGTCGAGATAAGACCCAGTACTTC. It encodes CASSRDKTQYF.

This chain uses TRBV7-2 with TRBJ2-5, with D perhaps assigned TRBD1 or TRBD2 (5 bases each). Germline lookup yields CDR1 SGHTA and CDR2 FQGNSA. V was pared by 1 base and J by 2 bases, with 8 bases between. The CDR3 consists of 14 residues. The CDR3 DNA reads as TGTGCCAGCAGCTTAGGTGGGACGCAAGAGACCCAGTACTTC. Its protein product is CASSLGGTQETQYF.

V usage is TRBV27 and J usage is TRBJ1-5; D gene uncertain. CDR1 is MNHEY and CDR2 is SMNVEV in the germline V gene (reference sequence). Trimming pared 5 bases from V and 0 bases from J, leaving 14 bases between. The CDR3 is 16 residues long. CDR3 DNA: TGTGCCAGCAGTCGGCAGAGCCCTTATAGCAATCAGCCCCAGCATTTT. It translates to CASSRQSPYSNQPQHF.

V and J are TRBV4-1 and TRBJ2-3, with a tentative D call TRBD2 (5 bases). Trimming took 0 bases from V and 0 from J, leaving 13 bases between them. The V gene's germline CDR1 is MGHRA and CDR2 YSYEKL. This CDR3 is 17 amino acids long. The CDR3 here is CASSQDGEQASTDTQYF. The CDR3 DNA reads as TGCGCCAGCAGCCAAGATGGGGAGCAGGCTAGCACAGATACGCAGTATTTT.

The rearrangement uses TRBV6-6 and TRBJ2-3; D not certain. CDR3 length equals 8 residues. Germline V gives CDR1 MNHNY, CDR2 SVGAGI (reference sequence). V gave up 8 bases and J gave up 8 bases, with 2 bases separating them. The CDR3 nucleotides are TGTGCCAGCGGTACGCAGTATTTT. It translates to CASGTQYF.

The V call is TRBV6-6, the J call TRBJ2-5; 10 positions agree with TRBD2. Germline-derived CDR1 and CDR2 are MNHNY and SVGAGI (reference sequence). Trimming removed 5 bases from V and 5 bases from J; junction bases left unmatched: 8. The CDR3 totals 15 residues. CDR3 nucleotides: TGTGCCAGCAGTACAAGCGGGGGGGCCTTTGAGACCCAGTACTTC. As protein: CASSTSGGAFETQYF.

The CDR3 nucleotides read TGTGCCAGCAGGGCGGGACTAGCAGCATACGAGCAGTACTTC. Its translation: CASRAGLAAYEQYF. The chain combines TRBV6-5 with TRBJ2-7; 9 bases are shared with TRBD2. From germline, CDR1 is MNHEY and CDR2 SVGAGI. V dropped 6 bases and J dropped 4; count of bases not matched to a gene: 7. The CDR3 consists of 14 residues.